This T cell receptor (beta chain) was found in a study of blood T cells in healthy people across ages. Study-level findings and limits: Both naive CD4+ cell counts and diversity were greater in long-lived donors than in aged donors. Across the age range, TCR beta diversity per million T cells fell in a roughly linear way. No conclusive comparison of naive versus antigen-experienced cells was possible with unsorted PBMCs.

About this clonotype: As yet, its antigen is unknown.

This CDR3 contains 15 residues. V lost 4 bases and J 7 bases, leaving 21 bases between the germline ends. Germline-derived CDR1 and CDR2 are SGHRS and YFSETQ. A J-beta primer mix and a sample-barcoded 5' primer were used in a second PCR of about 7 to 12 cycles. TCRdb passed the 5' RACE reads through MiXCR, listing each CDR3 protein once. This sample has about 650,000 distinct CDR3 sequences, with 52% found just once. Sequencing was performed on blood. The rearrangement uses TRBV5-1 and TRBJ2-7, with D maybe TRBD1 (5 bases). The source is a woman older than 75 in good health. CDR3 loop: CASSELQGSYNEQYF. Here the CDR3 DNA reads TGCGCCAGCAGCGAATTGCAGGGCTCCTACAATGAGCAGTACTTC.